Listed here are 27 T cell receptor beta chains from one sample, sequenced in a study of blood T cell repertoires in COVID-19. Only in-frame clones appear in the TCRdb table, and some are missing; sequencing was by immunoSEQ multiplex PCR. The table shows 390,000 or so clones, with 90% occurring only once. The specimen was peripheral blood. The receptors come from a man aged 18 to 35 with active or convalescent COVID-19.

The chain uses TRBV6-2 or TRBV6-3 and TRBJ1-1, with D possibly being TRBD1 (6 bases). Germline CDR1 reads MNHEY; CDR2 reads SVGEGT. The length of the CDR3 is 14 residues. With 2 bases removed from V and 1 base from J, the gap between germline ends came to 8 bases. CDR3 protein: CASSYTGTNTEAFF. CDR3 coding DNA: TGTGCCAGCAGTTACACAGGGACGAACACTGAAGCTTTCTTT.

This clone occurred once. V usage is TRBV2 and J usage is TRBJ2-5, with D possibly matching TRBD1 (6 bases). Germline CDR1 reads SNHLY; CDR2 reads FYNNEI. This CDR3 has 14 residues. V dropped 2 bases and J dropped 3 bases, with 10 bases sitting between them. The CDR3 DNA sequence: TGTGCCAGCAGTGAATGGACAGCTAAAGAGACCCAGTACTTC. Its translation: CASSEWTAKETQYF.

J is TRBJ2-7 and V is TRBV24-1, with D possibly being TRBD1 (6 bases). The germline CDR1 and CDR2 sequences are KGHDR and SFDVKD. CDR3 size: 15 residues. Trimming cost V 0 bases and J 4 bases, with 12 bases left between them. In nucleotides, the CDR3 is TGTGCCACCAGTGATTTGAAACAGGGCAAGTACGAGCAGTACTTC. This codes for CATSDLKQGKYEQYF.

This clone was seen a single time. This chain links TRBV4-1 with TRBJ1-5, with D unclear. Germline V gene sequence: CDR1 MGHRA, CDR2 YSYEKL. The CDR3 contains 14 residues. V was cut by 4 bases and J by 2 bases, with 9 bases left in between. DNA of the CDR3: TGCGCCAGCAGCCCCGAACGGGGCAATCAGCCCCAGCATTTT. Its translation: CASSPERGNQPQHF.

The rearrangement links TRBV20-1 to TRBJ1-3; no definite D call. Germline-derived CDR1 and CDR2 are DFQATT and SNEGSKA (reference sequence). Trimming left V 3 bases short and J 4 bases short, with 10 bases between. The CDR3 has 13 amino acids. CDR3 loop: CSASSGIGNTIYF. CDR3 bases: TGCAGTGCTAGTTCGGGGATCGGAAACACCATATATTTT.

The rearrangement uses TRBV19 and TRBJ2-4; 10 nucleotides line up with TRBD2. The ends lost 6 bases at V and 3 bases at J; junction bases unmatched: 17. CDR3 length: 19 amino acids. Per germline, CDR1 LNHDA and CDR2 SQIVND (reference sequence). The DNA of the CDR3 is TGTGCCAGTAGCAATAGCGGGGGGCCCCCTTATTGGGGCAAAAACATTCAGTACTTC. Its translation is CASSNSGGPPYWGKNIQYF.

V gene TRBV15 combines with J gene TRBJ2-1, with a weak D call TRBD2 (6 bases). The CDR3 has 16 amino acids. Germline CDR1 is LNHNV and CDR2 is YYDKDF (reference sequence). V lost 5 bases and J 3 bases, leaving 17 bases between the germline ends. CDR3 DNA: TGTGCCACCAGCGGGTCTTCTAGCGTCTACTACAATGAGCAGTTCTTC. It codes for CATSGSSSVYYNEQFF.

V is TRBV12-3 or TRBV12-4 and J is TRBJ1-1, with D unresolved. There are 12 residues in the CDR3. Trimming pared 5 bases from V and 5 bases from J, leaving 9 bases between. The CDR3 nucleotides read TGTGCCAGCAGTCACGACAAGACTGAAGCTTTCTTT. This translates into CASSHDKTEAFF.

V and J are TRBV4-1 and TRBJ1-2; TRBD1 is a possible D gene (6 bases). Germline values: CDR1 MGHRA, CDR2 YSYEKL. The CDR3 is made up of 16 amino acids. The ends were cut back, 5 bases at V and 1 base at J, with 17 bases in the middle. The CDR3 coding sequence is TGCGCCAGCAGCTCCATACAGGACAGCTATAACTATGGCTACACCTTC. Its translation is CASSSIQDSYNYGYTF.

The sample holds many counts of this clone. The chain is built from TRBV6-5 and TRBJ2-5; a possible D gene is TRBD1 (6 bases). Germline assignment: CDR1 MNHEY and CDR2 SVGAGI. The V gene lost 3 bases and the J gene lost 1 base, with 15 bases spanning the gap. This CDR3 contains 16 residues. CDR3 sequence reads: CASSYGQTLTQETQYF. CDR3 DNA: TGTGCCAGCAGTTATGGACAGACTCTCACCCAAGAGACCCAGTACTTC.

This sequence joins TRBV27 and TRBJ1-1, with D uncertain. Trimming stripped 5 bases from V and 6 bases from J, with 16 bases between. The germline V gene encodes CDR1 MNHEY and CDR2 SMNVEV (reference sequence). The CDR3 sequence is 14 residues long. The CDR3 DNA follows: TGTGCCAGCAGTCCCCTTAAACCACGAGCTGAAGCTTTCTTT. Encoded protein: CASSPLKPRAEAFF.

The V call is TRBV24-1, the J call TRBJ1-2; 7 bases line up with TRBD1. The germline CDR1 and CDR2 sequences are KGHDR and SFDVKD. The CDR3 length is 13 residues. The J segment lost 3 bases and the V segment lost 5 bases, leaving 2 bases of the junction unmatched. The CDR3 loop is CATSGGQYYGYTF. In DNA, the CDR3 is TGTGCCACCAGTGGGGGACAGTACTATGGCTACACCTTC.

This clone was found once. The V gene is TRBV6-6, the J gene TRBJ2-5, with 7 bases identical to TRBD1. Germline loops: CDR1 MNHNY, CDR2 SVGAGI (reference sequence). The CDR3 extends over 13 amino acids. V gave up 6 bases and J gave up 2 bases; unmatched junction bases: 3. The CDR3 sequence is CASSRDSQETQYF. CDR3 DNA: TGTGCCAGCAGCCGGGACAGTCAAGAGACCCAGTACTTC.

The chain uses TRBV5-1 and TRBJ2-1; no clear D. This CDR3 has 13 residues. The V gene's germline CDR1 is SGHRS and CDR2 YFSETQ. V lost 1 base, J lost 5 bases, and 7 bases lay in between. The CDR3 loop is CASSLWAHNEQFF. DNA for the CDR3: TGCGCCAGCAGCTTGTGGGCCCACAATGAGCAGTTCTTC.

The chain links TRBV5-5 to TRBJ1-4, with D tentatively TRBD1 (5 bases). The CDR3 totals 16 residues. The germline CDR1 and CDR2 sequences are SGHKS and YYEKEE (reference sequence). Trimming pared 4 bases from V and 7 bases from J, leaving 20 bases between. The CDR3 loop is CASSPDGGTWIEKLFF. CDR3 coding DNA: TGTGCCAGCAGCCCCGACGGGGGTACATGGATTGAAAAACTGTTTTTT.

DNA for the CDR3: TGCGCCAGCAGCTTACCGGACATGTCGGGCTATGGCTACACCTTC. It translates to CASSLPDMSGYGYTF. The chain links TRBV5-1 to TRBJ1-2, with a weak D call TRBD1 (5 bases). Per germline, CDR1 SGHRS and CDR2 YFSETQ. V was trimmed by 2 bases and J by 4 bases, leaving 15 bases between them. The CDR3 length is 15 residues.

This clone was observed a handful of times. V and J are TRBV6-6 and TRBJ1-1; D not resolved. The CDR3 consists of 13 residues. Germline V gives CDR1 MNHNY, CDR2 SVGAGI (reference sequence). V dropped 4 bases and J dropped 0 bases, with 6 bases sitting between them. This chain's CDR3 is CASSSFLNTEAFF. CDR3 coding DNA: TGTGCCAGCAGTTCATTTCTGAACACTGAAGCTTTCTTT.

The CDR3 DNA reads TGTGCCAGCAGTGAAATGGGGACAGGTGTTAACTATGGCTACACCTTC. As protein: CASSEMGTGVNYGYTF. The chain uses TRBV25-1 and TRBJ1-2, with 8 bases fitting TRBD1. V was clipped by 2 bases and J by 1 base; unmatched bases: 6. The germline V gene encodes CDR1 MGHDK and CDR2 SYGVNS. CDR3 length: 16 amino acids.

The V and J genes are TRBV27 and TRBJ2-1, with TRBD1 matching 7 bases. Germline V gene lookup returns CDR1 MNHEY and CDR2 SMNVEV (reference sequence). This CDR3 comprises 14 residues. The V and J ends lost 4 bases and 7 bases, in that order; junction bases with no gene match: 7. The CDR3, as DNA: TGTGCCAGCAGTTGGGGACAGTCATCGAATGAGCAGTTCTTC. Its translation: CASSWGQSSNEQFF.

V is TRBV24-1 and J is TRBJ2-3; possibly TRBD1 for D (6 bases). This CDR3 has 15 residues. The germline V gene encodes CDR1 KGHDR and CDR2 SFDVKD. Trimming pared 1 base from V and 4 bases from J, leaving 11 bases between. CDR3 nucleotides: TGTGCCACCAGTGATTTTGGGGGCGCCTCAGATACGCAGTATTTT. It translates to CATSDFGGASDTQYF.

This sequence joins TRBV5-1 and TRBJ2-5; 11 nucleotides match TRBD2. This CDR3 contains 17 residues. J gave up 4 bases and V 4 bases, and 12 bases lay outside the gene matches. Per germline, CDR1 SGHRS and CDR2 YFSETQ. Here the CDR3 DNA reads TGCGCCAGCAGCGAGGACCGGGGGCTAGCGGGAGGAGAGACCCAGTACTTC. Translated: CASSEDRGLAGGETQYF.

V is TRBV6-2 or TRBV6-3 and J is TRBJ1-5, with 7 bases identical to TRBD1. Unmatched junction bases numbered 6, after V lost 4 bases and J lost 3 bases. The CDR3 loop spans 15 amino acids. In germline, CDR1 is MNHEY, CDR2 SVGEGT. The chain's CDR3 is CASSWGQRYNQPQHF. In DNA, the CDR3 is TGTGCCAGCAGTTGGGGACAGCGATACAATCAGCCCCAGCATTTT.

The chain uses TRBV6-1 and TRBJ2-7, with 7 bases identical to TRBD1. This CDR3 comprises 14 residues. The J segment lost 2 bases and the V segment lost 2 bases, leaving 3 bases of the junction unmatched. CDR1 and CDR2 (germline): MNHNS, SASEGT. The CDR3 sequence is CASSERTGAYEQYF. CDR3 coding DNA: TGTGCCAGCAGTGAAAGGACAGGAGCCTACGAGCAGTACTTC.

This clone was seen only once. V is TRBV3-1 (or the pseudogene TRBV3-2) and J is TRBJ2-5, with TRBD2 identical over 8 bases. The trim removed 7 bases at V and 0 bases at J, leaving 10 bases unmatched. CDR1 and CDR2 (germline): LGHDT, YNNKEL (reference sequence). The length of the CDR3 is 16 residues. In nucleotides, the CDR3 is TGTGCCAGCAACCCAGTGCGGGGGGCGTACCAAGAGACCCAGTACTTC. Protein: CASNPVRGAYQETQYF.

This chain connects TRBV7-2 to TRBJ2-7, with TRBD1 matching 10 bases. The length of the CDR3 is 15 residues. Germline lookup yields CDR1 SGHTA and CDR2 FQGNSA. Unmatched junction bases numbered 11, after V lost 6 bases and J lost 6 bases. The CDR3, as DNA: TGTGCCAGCAGTATGACCGGGACAGGGGCGGGCGAGCAGTACTTC. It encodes CASSMTGTGAGEQYF.

The CDR3 bases are TGTGCCAGCAGCCCCTCCGGGAGCTCCTACGAGCAGTACTTC. It yields the protein CASSPSGSSYEQYF. The rearrangement joins TRBV7-6 to TRBJ2-7, with D maybe TRBD2 (6 bases). Germline lookup yields CDR1 SGHVS and CDR2 FNYEAQ. The V end lost 5 bases, the J end lost 0 bases, and 11 bases lay between the germline ends. This CDR3 is 14 amino acids long.

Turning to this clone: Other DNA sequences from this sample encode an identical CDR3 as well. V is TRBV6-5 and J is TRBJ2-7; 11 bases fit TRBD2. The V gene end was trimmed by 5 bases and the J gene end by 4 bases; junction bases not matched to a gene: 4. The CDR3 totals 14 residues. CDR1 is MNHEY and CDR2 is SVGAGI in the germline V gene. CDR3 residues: CASSRLAGPYEQYF. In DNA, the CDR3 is TGTGCCAGCAGTCGACTAGCGGGGCCATACGAGCAGTACTTC.